These 22 T cell receptor beta chains came from one sample sequenced in a study of T cell responses to AZD1222 COVID-19 vaccine. The data were produced by immunoSEQ multiplex PCR, yet TCRdb's version contains in-frame clones alone and is incomplete. The sample contains roughly 120,000 clones, approximately 86% of which appear only once. The input for sequencing was peripheral blood, taken on day 0 of AZD1222 vaccination. The receptor source for this set is an adult in good health.

The rearrangement uses TRBV9 and TRBJ1-1; D gene unclear. V lost 0 bases to trimming and J lost 0 bases, with 9 bases between them. There are 15 residues in the CDR3. Germline V lookup: CDR1 SGDLS, CDR2 YYNGEE. In nucleotides, the CDR3 is TGTGCCAGCAGCGTAGGGAGTTTTGTGAACACTGAAGCTTTCTTT. As protein: CASSVGSFVNTEAFF.

This CDR3 is CASSSLSTGGAETQYF. The DNA for the CDR3 is TGCGCCAGCAGCTCATTAAGTACAGGGGGCGCGGAGACCCAGTACTTC. The rearrangement links TRBV5-1 to TRBJ2-5; 9 bases fit TRBD1. Germline values: CDR1 SGHRS, CDR2 YFSETQ. The CDR3 is made up of 16 amino acids. V was pared by 3 bases and J by 5 bases, with 11 bases of the junction left unmatched.

The V call is TRBV4-2, the J call TRBJ1-2; tentative D call: TRBD1 (6 bases). Trimming removed 4 bases from V and 8 bases from J, with 14 bases in between. The CDR3 has 13 amino acids. CDR1 and CDR2 (germline): LGHNA, YNFKEQ. For the CDR3, the DNA is TGTGCCAGCAGCCGCAGGACAGAAAGCGGCTACACCTTC. As protein: CASSRRTESGYTF.

The chain employs TRBV6-2 or TRBV6-3 and TRBJ1-6; D is unresolved. The CDR3 has 14 amino acids. The germline gives CDR1 MNHEY, CDR2 SVGEGT. V was trimmed by 6 bases and J by 2 bases, leaving 8 bases between them. The CDR3 spells CASSPWAYNSPLHF. In nucleotides, the CDR3 is TGTGCCAGCAGCCCTTGGGCCTATAATTCACCCCTCCACTTT.

This clone was observed a handful of times. For the CDR3, the DNA is TGTGCCAGTAGTATCAGGGCTGGGTACGAGCAGTACTTC. This encodes CASSIRAGYEQYF. V usage is TRBV19 and J usage is TRBJ2-7, with D tentatively TRBD1 (5 bases). The CDR3 runs 13 residues. The V end was cut by 3 bases, the J end by 4 bases, with 10 bases between. CDR1 and CDR2 (germline): LNHDA, SQIVND (reference sequence).

The chain carries TRBV29-1 and TRBJ1-3, with 9 bases that match TRBD1. After removal of 2 bases from V and 4 bases from J, the junction contained 3 bases not matched to a gene. CDR1 is SQVTM and CDR2 is ANQGSEA in the germline V gene. This CDR3 is 14 amino acids long. CDR3 amino acids: CSVENRGHGNTIYF. Here the CDR3 DNA reads TGCAGCGTTGAAAACAGGGGGCACGGAAACACCATATATTTT.

This chain uses TRBV11-3 with TRBJ2-3; D not certain. This CDR3 comprises 15 residues. Germline-derived CDR1 and CDR2 are SGHNT and YENEEA. Trimming took 0 bases from V and 4 from J, leaving 11 bases between them. CDR3: CASSLDSGPADTQYF. CDR3 nucleotide sequence: TGTGCCAGCAGCTTAGACTCGGGCCCGGCAGATACGCAGTATTTT.

The chain is built from TRBV7-2 and TRBJ1-1; 9 bases line up with TRBD1. V lost 5 bases and J lost 7; bases outside the gene matches: 5. This CDR3 has 13 amino acids. Per the germline V gene, CDR1 is SGHTA and CDR2 is FQGNSA. The CDR3 sequence is CASSVTGGDEAFF. The CDR3 DNA reads as TGTGCCAGCAGCGTGACAGGGGGGGATGAAGCTTTCTTT.

The V and J genes are TRBV5-4 and TRBJ2-3, with 10 positions matching TRBD1. This CDR3 has 15 residues. The V and J ends lost 0 bases and 4 bases, in that order; junction bases with no gene match: 2. Germline V CDR1 and CDR2: SGHNT, YYREEE (reference sequence). CDR3: CASSLVGQGADTQYF. CDR3 DNA: TGTGCCAGCAGCTTGGTTGGACAGGGGGCAGATACGCAGTATTTT.

The chain uses TRBV11-2 and TRBJ2-7; tentatively, D is TRBD2 (6 bases). Germline CDR1 and CDR2: SGHAT and FQNNGV. Trimming took off 0 bases at V and 5 bases at J, with 14 bases between the two ends. The CDR3 is 15 residues long. CDR3: CASSLERSGLDEQYF. The CDR3 nucleotides read TGTGCCAGCAGCTTAGAAAGGAGCGGGTTGGACGAGCAGTACTTC.

CDR3 bases: TGTGCCAGCAGCGAATCTCCATCAACTAATGAAAAACTGTTTTTT. Protein sequence: CASSESPSTNEKLFF. This chain links TRBV9 with TRBJ1-4; D unclear. Germline CDR1 is SGDLS and CDR2 is YYNGEE. The CDR3 contains 15 residues. V lost 3 bases and J 0 bases, leaving 9 bases between the germline ends.

The chain combines TRBV5-4 with TRBJ2-1, with 13 bases identical to TRBD2. Germline trimming cut 2 bases from V and 10 bases from J; bases unmatched to any gene: 15. This CDR3 has 18 amino acids. The germline V gene has CDR1 SGHNT and CDR2 YYREEE (reference sequence). This CDR3 is CASSFGTSGIRLGGEQFF. The DNA of the CDR3 is TGTGCCAGCAGCTTCGGGACTAGCGGGATACGGCTAGGGGGCGAGCAGTTCTTC.

The chain uses TRBV6-5 and TRBJ1-2; TRBD1 agrees at 9 bases. The CDR3 is made up of 13 amino acids. With V trimmed by 5 bases and J by 7 bases, 5 bases remained unmatched. CDR1 is MNHEY, CDR2 SVGAGI, per germline. CDR3 sequence reads: CASSQTGGRGYTF. The DNA for the CDR3 is TGTGCCAGCAGTCAGACAGGGGGTCGTGGCTACACCTTC.

The gene calls are TRBV5-4 and TRBJ2-1; 8 bases fit TRBD2. V gave up 3 bases and J gave up 7 bases; unmatched junction bases: 9. Germline CDR1 and CDR2: SGHNT and YYREEE (reference sequence). This CDR3 region has 15 residues. CDR3: CASSSGRESINEQFF. The CDR3 DNA follows: TGTGCCAGCAGCTCCGGGAGGGAGTCGATTAATGAGCAGTTCTTC.

The chain uses TRBV5-6 and TRBJ1-4; D gene ambiguous. The germline V gene has CDR1 SGHDT and CDR2 YYEEEE. The CDR3 sequence is 15 residues long. V was pared by 3 bases and J by 0 bases, with 9 bases between. Written as DNA, the CDR3 is TGTGCCAGCAGCTCCTTAATTGCAACTAATGAAAAACTGTTTTTT. Amino acids: CASSSLIATNEKLFF.

The chain has TRBV15 and TRBJ2-2; D gene unclear. Trimming removed 2 bases from V and 4 bases from J, with 5 bases in between. The CDR3 totals 13 residues. The germline V gene has CDR1 LNHNV and CDR2 YYDKDF (reference sequence). CDR3 in DNA: TGTGCCACCAGCAGACGGATCACCGGGGAGCTGTTTTTT. It codes for CATSRRITGELFF.

This clone was detected only a few times. The gene calls are TRBV6-5 and TRBJ1-2, with no clear D. CDR1 is MNHEY and CDR2 is SVGAGI in the germline V gene. The CDR3 is 14 residues long. With 4 bases removed from V and 4 bases from J, the gap between germline ends came to 13 bases. CDR3 in DNA: TGTGCCAGCAGTTTGAACACGGCGAGCTATGGCTACACCTTC. It specifies CASSLNTASYGYTF.

The V and J genes are TRBV18 and TRBJ1-1, with TRBD1 matching 8 bases. The CDR3 extends over 16 amino acids. Trimming cost V 3 bases and J 0 bases; bases outside gene matches: 6. Germline V gene lookup returns CDR1 KGHSH and CDR2 LQKENI. In nucleotides, the CDR3 is TGTGCCAGCTCACCCGAAGGGACAGGTTTGAACACTGAAGCTTTCTTT. Translating gives CASSPEGTGLNTEAFF.

CDR3 nucleotides: TGCGCCAGCAGCCACGCCCGGCCAGATACGCAGTATTTT. Its protein is CASSHARPDTQYF. V and J are TRBV4-1 and TRBJ2-3; D is undetermined. This CDR3 is 13 amino acids long. V was cut by 3 bases and J by 4 bases, with 8 bases left in between. Germline V gene lookup returns CDR1 MGHRA and CDR2 YSYEKL.

The chain recombines TRBV2 with TRBJ1-2, with 9 bases that match TRBD1. The CDR3 consists of 22 residues. The V gene end was trimmed by 2 bases and the J gene end by 2 bases; junction bases not matched to a gene: 24. The germline CDR1 and CDR2 sequences are SNHLY and FYNNEI. CDR3 nucleotides: TGTGCCAGCAGTGAACCAGGGGCCGGGACAGGGTCTGCCAGGGAGATAAACTATGGCTACACCTTC. This translates into CASSEPGAGTGSAREINYGYTF.

V usage is TRBV28 and J usage is TRBJ2-7, with D perhaps matching TRBD2 (5 bases). Trimming pared 3 bases from V and 4 bases from J, leaving 13 bases between. The CDR3 totals 14 residues. CDR1 is MDHEN, CDR2 SYDVKM, per germline. CDR3 sequence: CASSLFRTGYEQYF. The CDR3 region has the DNA TGTGCCAGCAGTTTGTTCCGGACGGGATACGAGCAGTACTTC. Full variable domain (rest looked up from reference TRBV28 and TRBJ2-7): DVKVTQSSRYLVKRTGEKVFLECVQDMDHENMFWYRQDPGLGLRLIYFSYDVKMKEKGDIPEGYSVSREKKERFSLILESASTNQTSMYLCASSLFRTGYEQYFGPGTRLTVT.

The chain combines TRBV5-6 with TRBJ1-3; 8 nucleotides line up with TRBD1. Trimming took 5 bases from V and 5 from J; bases not matched to a gene: 9. The CDR3 is made up of 15 amino acids. Germline values: CDR1 SGHDT, CDR2 YYEEEE. In DNA, the CDR3 is TGTGCCAGCAGTCCCTCAGGGGGCTTAAGAAACACCATATATTTT. It specifies CASSPSGGLRNTIYF.